The 18 T cell receptor beta chains below were found in one sample sequenced in a study of blood T cells in healthy people across ages. Using a J-beta primer mix together with a sample-barcoded 5' primer, a second PCR was run for 7 to 11 cycles. TCRdb ran MiXCR on the 5' RACE reads and lists one entry per CDR3 protein. There are about 1,400,000 distinct CDR3 sequences in the sample; 42% occur only once, and 7.9% lies in the top ten. The material sequenced was blood. All receptors come from a woman aged 18-29 years in good health.

The rearrangement joins TRBV30 to TRBJ1-5, with D hard to call. The CDR3 consists of 13 residues. V shed 2 bases and J shed 0 bases, with 5 bases lying between them. CDR1 and CDR2 (germline): GTSNPN, SVGIG (reference sequence). The CDR3 sequence: CAWSRNSNQPQHF. In nucleotides, the CDR3 is TGTGCCTGGAGTAGGAATAGCAATCAGCCCCAGCATTTT.

The gene calls are TRBV7-8 and TRBJ2-2; possibly TRBD1 for D (5 bases). V lost 5 bases and J 0 bases, leaving 16 bases between the germline ends. The CDR3 loop spans 17 amino acids. From germline, CDR1 is SGHVS and CDR2 FQNEAQ. DNA for the CDR3: TGTGCCAGCAGCCCAGGGCTGGGTCCCCCGAACACCGGGGAGCTGTTTTTT. As protein: CASSPGLGPPNTGELFF.

The chain is built from TRBV11-2 and TRBJ2-7; D gene ambiguous. The V end was cut by 5 bases, the J end by 9 bases, with 17 bases between. Germline V gives CDR1 SGHAT, CDR2 FQNNGV. The CDR3 covers 13 residues. CDR3 sequence reads: CASSPGLTRAQYF. CDR3 sequence (DNA): TGTGCCAGCAGCCCCGGCCTAACAAGGGCGCAGTACTTC.

The chain couples TRBV5-1 to TRBJ1-2; D is uncertain. Germline V gene lookup returns CDR1 SGHRS and CDR2 YFSETQ. CDR3 size: 14 residues. Trimming stripped 0 bases from V and 0 bases from J, with 6 bases between. The chain's CDR3 is CASSLDPSNYGYTF. CDR3 DNA sequence: TGCGCCAGCAGCTTGGACCCGTCTAACTATGGCTACACCTTC. The full variable domain, its missing parts supplied by reference TRBV5-1 and TRBJ1-2, is KAGVTQTPRYLIKTRGQQVTLSCSPISGHRSVSWYQQTPGQGLQFLFEYFSETQRNKGNFPGRFSGRQFSNSRSEMNVSTLELGDSALYLCASSLDPSNYGYTFGSGTRLTVV.

The rearrangement joins TRBV7-2 to TRBJ1-2; no firm D call. V was shortened by 3 bases and J by 4 bases, with 6 bases between the two germline ends. CDR1 and CDR2 from the germline V gene are SGHTA and FQGNSA. The CDR3 runs to 12 residues. CDR3 residues: CASSFATYGYTF. CDR3 nucleotides: TGTGCCAGCAGCTTCGCGACCTATGGCTACACCTTC.

The chain has TRBV20-1 and TRBJ2-4, with 12 bases fitting TRBD2. The J call may be mistaken, given a closer DNA end match to TRBJ2-7. This CDR3 is 14 amino acids long. Per the germline V gene, CDR1 is DFQATT and CDR2 is SNEGSKA (reference sequence). The CDR3 nucleotides are TGCAGTGCTAGTGCCGGGACTAGCGGGTACGAGCAGTACTTC. It is translated as CSASAGTSGYEQYF.

This CDR3 reads CASSQTISGIYNEQFF. For the CDR3, the DNA is TGTGCCAGCAGCCAGACGATCAGCGGAATCTACAATGAGCAGTTCTTC. V and J are TRBV4-2 and TRBJ2-1; D is possibly TRBD2 (5 bases). This CDR3 is built from 16 residues. V lost 3 bases and J lost 3, with 15 bases in between. CDR1 and CDR2 (germline): LGHNA, YNFKEQ.

This clonotype was picked up a small number of times. This rearrangement joins TRBV7-9 to TRBJ2-7; D unresolved. CDR3 length: 16 amino acids. Germline V gene data show CDR1 as SEHNR and CDR2 as FQNEAQ (reference sequence). The V and J ends lost 1 base and 3 bases respectively, with 16 bases between them. The CDR3: CASSLGSSLPNYEQYF. CDR3 DNA sequence: TGTGCCAGCAGCTTAGGGTCGAGTCTTCCAAACTACGAGCAGTACTTC. The full variable domain, in which reference TRBV7-9 and TRBJ2-7 provide the parts outside the CDR3, is DTGVSQNPRHKITKRGQNVTFRCDPISEHNRLYWYRQTLGQGPEFLTYFQNEAQLEKSRLLSDRFSAERPKGSFSTLEIQRTEQGDSAMYLCASSLGSSLPNYEQYFGPGTRLTVT.

This chain's CDR3 is CASSALSKQETQYF. For the CDR3, the DNA is TGTGCCAGCAGCGCCCTTAGCAAGCAAGAGACCCAGTACTTC. The chain recombines TRBV6-2 or TRBV6-3 with TRBJ2-5; D remains unclear. Germline values: CDR1 MNHEY, CDR2 SVGEGT. V was shortened by 6 bases and J by 2 bases, with 13 bases between the two germline ends. The CDR3 length is 14 residues.

The sample holds one count of this clonotype. This chain links TRBV7-9 with TRBJ1-1, with unresolved D. Trimming left V 5 bases short and J 3 bases short, with 13 bases between. Looked up from germline, CDR1 is SEHNR and CDR2 is FQNEAQ (reference sequence). The CDR3 has 14 residues. The CDR3 spells CASSQRVEYTEAFF. The CDR3, as DNA: TGTGCCAGCAGCCAGCGGGTTGAGTACACTGAAGCTTTCTTT.

The chain has TRBV20-1 and TRBJ2-7; 9 bases align to TRBD2. V shed 1 base, J shed 6 bases, and the junction held 10 bases outside the gene matches. From germline, CDR1 is DFQATT and CDR2 SNEGSKA (reference sequence). This CDR3 contains 15 residues. CDR3 residues: CSARGGREGLSEQYF. The CDR3 region has the DNA TGCAGTGCTAGAGGTGGGCGGGAGGGCCTTAGCGAGCAGTACTTC.

The chain has TRBV27 and TRBJ1-1; 10 bases are a match to TRBD1. There are 17 residues in the CDR3. J was trimmed by 0 bases and V by 6 bases; bases with no gene match: 10. Per germline, CDR1 MNHEY and CDR2 SMNVEV (reference sequence). The CDR3 DNA is TGTGCCAGCAGCCAACGCGAGACAGGGGGCTTGAACACTGAAGCTTTCTTT. Its translation is CASSQRETGGLNTEAFF.

This chain links TRBV12-3 or TRBV12-4 with TRBJ2-3; 9 bases map to TRBD2. The CDR3 covers 14 residues. Losses at the gene ends were 10 bases for V and 0 bases for J; bases not matched to a gene: 5. As DNA, the CDR3 is TGTGCCACCAAGACTAGCGGAAGCACAGATACGCAGTATTTT. Encoded protein: CATKTSGSTDTQYF.

The chain combines TRBV21-1 with TRBJ1-2. TRBV21-1 is listed as a pseudogene. The CDR3 is 16 residues long. For the CDR3, the DNA is TGTGCCAGCAGCTTATTGGAGGTCGTCGCTTACTATGGCTACACCTTC. Protein sequence: CASSLLEVVAYYGYTF.

CDR3 coding DNA: TGTGCCAGCAGTGTAGGGGCCCCGACAGGCAATCCGTACTTC. This codes for CASSVGAPTGNPYF. The genes are TRBV28 and TRBJ2-5, with D possibly matching TRBD1 (6 bases). Trimming removed 5 bases at V and 13 bases at J, with 23 bases between. CDR1 is MDHEN and CDR2 is SYDVKM in the germline V gene. This CDR3 has 14 amino acids.

The chain carries TRBV20-1 and TRBJ1-1; 8 nucleotides match TRBD1. The CDR3 runs to 13 residues. V was clipped by 6 bases and J by 10 bases; unmatched bases: 13. Germline V lookup: CDR1 DFQATT, CDR2 SNEGSKA (reference sequence). This CDR3 reads CSASDRDLFVAFF. The CDR3 DNA is TGCAGTGCATCGGACAGGGACTTGTTTGTAGCTTTCTTT.

V usage is TRBV7-8 and J usage is TRBJ1-4, with a tentative D call TRBD1 (6 bases). Germline values: CDR1 SGHVS, CDR2 FQNEAQ. V shed 4 bases and J shed 16 bases, with 25 bases lying between them. The CDR3 totals 15 residues. CDR3 region: CASSSRDMRVKNWFF. DNA for the CDR3: TGTGCCAGCAGCTCCCGGGACATGAGGGTGAAAAACTGGTTTTTT.

This clonotype was observed a few times. V gene TRBV7-9 combines with J gene TRBJ2-1; a weak D match, TRBD1 (6 bases). CDR3 length: 16 residues. The V end was cut by 0 bases, the J end by 5 bases, with 14 bases between. Per germline, CDR1 SEHNR and CDR2 FQNEAQ (reference sequence). The CDR3 coding sequence is TGTGCCAGCAGCTTAGCGCCTGGCAGGGGTAACAATGAGCAGTTCTTC. Residues: CASSLAPGRGNNEQFF. The full variable domain, its missing parts supplied by reference TRBV7-9 and TRBJ2-1, is DTGVSQNPRHKITKRGQNVTFRCDPISEHNRLYWYRQTLGQGPEFLTYFQNEAQLEKSRLLSDRFSAERPKGSFSTLEIQRTEQGDSAMYLCASSLAPGRGNNEQFFGPGTRLTVL.